Listed below are T cell receptor beta chains from one sample, sequenced in a study of T cells in Graves' hyperthyroidism and ophthalmopathy. Each CDR3 protein gets one entry after TCRdb re-called the multiplex PCR reads with MiXCR. This table has hundreds of thousands of distinct CDR3 sequences, more than 30% appearing once. The sequenced material came from blood. The receptors here all came from a man between 18 and 29 years old with Graves' hyperthyroidism. The CDR3 runs from the conserved cysteine through the conserved F or W. D genes are given only for firm matches. The size field is filled for only some rows; it gives once, few, many or a size class.

cdr3_nt: TGTGCCAGCAGCGGGACTAGCGGGATCTGGGGGACCCAGTACTTC
cdr3_aa: CASSGTSGIWGTQYF
j_call: TRBJ2-5
d_call: TRBD2
v_call: TRBV2
clone_size: many

cdr3_nt: TGCGCCAGCAGCTGGGAAGGGGGTACTGAAGCTTTCTTT
cdr3_aa: CASSWEGGTEAFF
j_call: TRBJ1-1
d_call: -
v_call: TRBV5-1
clone_size: -

cdr3_nt: TGTGCCAGCAGCCTGGGGGCGAGGAAGACCCAGTACTTC
cdr3_aa: CASSLGARKTQYF
j_call: TRBJ2-5
d_call: -
v_call: TRBV5-5
clone_size: -

cdr3_nt: TGTGCCACCAGTGAGGGAGGTAGCGGCAACCAAGAGACCCAGTACTTC
cdr3_aa: CATSEGGSGNQETQYF
j_call: TRBJ2-5
d_call: -
v_call: TRBV24-1
clone_size: many

cdr3_nt: TGTGCCAGCAGCTTACTCCAACCGATCTCCACCGGGGAGCTGTTTTTT
cdr3_aa: CASSLLQPISTGELFF
j_call: TRBJ2-2
d_call: -
v_call: TRBV7-3
clone_size: -

cdr3_nt: TGTGCCAGCAGCCAAGATCTTTCAGGGTGGGGTGGCTACACCTTC
cdr3_aa: CASSQDLSGWGGYTF
j_call: TRBJ1-2
d_call: -
v_call: TRBV14
clone_size: many

cdr3_nt: TGCAGCGTTGTGATGGACCCAAGTCGGACCCAGTACTTC
cdr3_aa: CSVVMDPSRTQYF
j_call: TRBJ2-5
d_call: -
v_call: TRBV29-1
clone_size: many

cdr3_nt: TGTGCCATCAGATCCGACAGGAAGGTTCAAGAGACCCAGTACTTC
cdr3_aa: CAIRSDRKVQETQYF
j_call: TRBJ2-5
d_call: -
v_call: TRBV10-3
clone_size: few

cdr3_nt: TGCAGTGCTCCCGCGACAGGGTGGGCGAACACTGAAGCTTTCTTT
cdr3_aa: CSAPATGWANTEAFF
j_call: TRBJ1-1
d_call: TRBD1
v_call: TRBV20-1
clone_size: many

cdr3_nt: TGTGCCAGCAGCTTCACCTCCGAGGGGACTCCGTTCCAAAACACTGAGCAGTACTTC
cdr3_aa: CASSFTSEGTPFQNTEQYF
j_call: TRBJ2-7
d_call: -
v_call: TRBV7-3
clone_size: -

cdr3_nt: TGCAGTGCTAGGCGGTTGACCGGAGAGACCCAGTACTTC
cdr3_aa: CSARRLTGETQYF
j_call: TRBJ2-5
d_call: -
v_call: TRBV20-1
clone_size: few

cdr3_nt: TGCAGCGCTCAAGGGACGGCGCCGAACACTGAAGCTTTCTTT
cdr3_aa: CSAQGTAPNTEAFF
j_call: TRBJ1-1
d_call: -
v_call: TRBV29-1
clone_size: many

cdr3_nt: TGTGCCACCAGCACCGGGGGATTGAGCACTGAAGCTTTCTTT
cdr3_aa: CATSTGGLSTEAFF
j_call: TRBJ1-1
d_call: -
v_call: TRBV15
clone_size: many

cdr3_nt: TGTGCCAGCAGCTTAAGGGCCTTGGTGCGACGTCCCGAAGCTTTCTTT
cdr3_aa: CASSLRALVRRPEAFF
j_call: TRBJ1-1
d_call: -
v_call: TRBV13
clone_size: -

cdr3_nt: TGCAGAGGCGACAGTGCCTGGAACACTGAAGCTTTCTTT
cdr3_aa: CRGDSAWNTEAFF
j_call: TRBJ1-1
d_call: -
v_call: TRBV20-1
clone_size: -

cdr3_nt: TGTGCCAGCAGCTTACCCGGCGGGGATCCGGGCACCGGGGAGCTGTTTTTT
cdr3_aa: CASSLPGGDPGTGELFF
j_call: TRBJ2-2
d_call: -
v_call: TRBV7-9
clone_size: -

cdr3_nt: TGTGCCATCAGTGACCCGGGACTGGGGGAGAACGAGCAGTACTTC
cdr3_aa: CAISDPGLGENEQYF
j_call: TRBJ2-7
d_call: -
v_call: TRBV10-3
clone_size: many

cdr3_nt: TGTGCCAGCAGCTCGGGACAGGGCGTCCAAGAGACCCAGTACTTC
cdr3_aa: CASSSGQGVQETQYF
j_call: TRBJ2-5
d_call: TRBD1
v_call: TRBV5-6
clone_size: -

cdr3_nt: TGTGCCAGCAGCCAAGGCATGACCGTCCATCAGCCCCAGCATTTT
cdr3_aa: CASSQGMTVHQPQHF
j_call: TRBJ1-5
d_call: -
v_call: TRBV19
clone_size: -

cdr3_nt: TGTGCCAGCAGTTCCGAAAGCTCCTACGAGCAGTACTTC
cdr3_aa: CASSSESSYEQYF
j_call: TRBJ2-7
d_call: -
v_call: TRBV7-9
clone_size: many

cdr3_nt: TGCGCCAGCAGCCCCTCCACGAGCACCGGGGAGCTGTTTTTT
cdr3_aa: CASSPSTSTGELFF
j_call: TRBJ2-2
d_call: -
v_call: TRBV4-1
clone_size: -

cdr3_nt: TGCGCCAGCAGCAGGTTCCGGGAGGGAGAAGAGACCCAGTACTTC
cdr3_aa: CASSRFREGEETQYF
j_call: TRBJ2-5
d_call: TRBD2
v_call: TRBV9
clone_size: -

cdr3_nt: TGTGCCAGCAGCTCAACGACTGGGACAGCAAATTCACCCCTCCACTTT
cdr3_aa: CASSSTTGTANSPLHF
j_call: TRBJ1-6
d_call: TRBD1
v_call: TRBV7-2
clone_size: many

cdr3_nt: TGCAGCGTTGATTTGGTAAATGAAGCTTTCTTT
cdr3_aa: CSVDLVNEAFF
j_call: TRBJ1-1
d_call: -
v_call: TRBV29-1
clone_size: many

cdr3_nt: TGCAGCGTTGTAACGCAGGCCGGACCCAGGCAAGCTTTCTTT
cdr3_aa: CSVVTQAGPRQAFF
j_call: TRBJ1-1
d_call: -
v_call: TRBV29-1
clone_size: many

cdr3_nt: TGCGCCAGCAGCCGCGAAGGGGCAGGGAAAGAGACCCAGTACTTC
cdr3_aa: CASSREGAGKETQYF
j_call: TRBJ2-5
d_call: -
v_call: TRBV7-2
clone_size: -

cdr3_nt: TGTGCCATCAGTGAGAGGGAAGGAACAGGGAATGGCTACACCATATATTTT
cdr3_aa: CAISEREGTGNGYTIYF
j_call: TRBJ1-3
d_call: -
v_call: TRBV10-3
clone_size: -

cdr3_nt: TGTGCCAGCAGCCACGACACCTCCTACGAGCAGTACTTC
cdr3_aa: CASSHDTSYEQYF
j_call: TRBJ2-7
d_call: -
v_call: TRBV13
clone_size: few

cdr3_nt: TGTGCCAGCAGTGAGAATTGGACGACTAACACTGAAGCTTTCTTT
cdr3_aa: CASSENWTTNTEAFF
j_call: TRBJ1-1
d_call: -
v_call: TRBV2
clone_size: many

cdr3_nt: TGTGCCAGTAGGAACGCAGCAGGAAACACCATATATTTT
cdr3_aa: CASRNAAGNTIYF
j_call: TRBJ1-3
d_call: -
v_call: TRBV19
clone_size: many

cdr3_nt: TGCGCCAGCAGAGGGGAAGCGTCGGGTACCGGGGGGCTGTTTTTT
cdr3_aa: CASRGEASGTGGLFF
j_call: TRBJ2-2
d_call: -
v_call: TRBV10-2
clone_size: -

cdr3_nt: TGCAGCGTTGGGACAGGGGTTAACACCGGGGAGCTGTTTTTT
cdr3_aa: CSVGTGVNTGELFF
j_call: TRBJ2-2
d_call: TRBD1
v_call: TRBV29-1
clone_size: many

cdr3_nt: TGCAGTGCTAGAGATCTGTTGGAGAAACTGTTTTTT
cdr3_aa: CSARDLLEKLFF
j_call: TRBJ1-4
d_call: -
v_call: TRBV20-1
clone_size: many

cdr3_nt: TGTGCCAGCAGCATCCGACGTTATGGCTACACCTTC
cdr3_aa: CASSIRRYGYTF
j_call: TRBJ1-2
d_call: -
v_call: TRBV7-9
clone_size: many

cdr3_nt: TGCAGCGTTGAGACGGGGGAGGGAAACACCATATATTTT
cdr3_aa: CSVETGEGNTIYF
j_call: TRBJ1-3
d_call: -
v_call: TRBV29-1
clone_size: many

cdr3_nt: TGCAGCGTGGGGGGGGGAAGAGAAGCTTTCTTT
cdr3_aa: CSVGGGREAFF
j_call: TRBJ1-1
d_call: -
v_call: TRBV29-1
clone_size: many

cdr3_nt: TGTGCCAGCAGCCCCGTGACAGTGCCCAACGTCCTGACTTTC
cdr3_aa: CASSPVTVPNVLTF
j_call: TRBJ2-6
d_call: -
v_call: TRBV11-2
clone_size: few

cdr3_nt: TGCAGCGTTGGCGGACAGGGGCGAAGAGAGCAGTACTTC
cdr3_aa: CSVGGQGRREQYF
j_call: TRBJ2-7
d_call: TRBD1
v_call: TRBV29-1
clone_size: -

cdr3_nt: TGTGCCAGCAGTTCGAACACAAAGAGGAATTCACCCCTCCACTTT
cdr3_aa: CASSSNTKRNSPLHF
j_call: TRBJ1-6
d_call: -
v_call: TRBV12-3/TRBV12-4
clone_size: -

cdr3_nt: TGTGCCACCAGTGACTCTGACAGGGGAAAGACCCAGTACTTC
cdr3_aa: CATSDSDRGKTQYF
j_call: TRBJ2-5
d_call: TRBD1
v_call: TRBV24-1
clone_size: many

cdr3_nt: TGTGCCAGCAGTTTCCCTGGACCGTTTAATGAAAAACTGTTTTTT
cdr3_aa: CASSFPGPFNEKLFF
j_call: TRBJ1-4
d_call: -
v_call: TRBV13
clone_size: few

cdr3_nt: TGTGCCACCAGCAGGGCGGATCAGCCCCAGCATTTT
cdr3_aa: CATSRADQPQHF
j_call: TRBJ1-5
d_call: -
v_call: TRBV15
clone_size: many

cdr3_nt: TGCAGCGTGGGGGGACAGGGGGCAGAAGAGACCCAGTACTTC
cdr3_aa: CSVGGQGAEETQYF
j_call: TRBJ2-5
d_call: TRBD1
v_call: TRBV29-1
clone_size: -

cdr3_nt: TGTGCCAGCAGTGACGGACTAGCGGGAGGACAAGAGACCCAGTACTTC
cdr3_aa: CASSDGLAGGQETQYF
j_call: TRBJ2-5
d_call: TRBD2
v_call: TRBV2
clone_size: many

cdr3_nt: TGCAGCGTTGAAGACGCAAGGGGACAGGTCCTGACTTTC
cdr3_aa: CSVEDARGQVLTF
j_call: TRBJ2-6
d_call: TRBD1
v_call: TRBV29-1
clone_size: -

cdr3_nt: TGTGCCAGCAGTCCATATGGCGACAGGGCGAATGAAAAACTGTTTTTT
cdr3_aa: CASSPYGDRANEKLFF
j_call: TRBJ1-4
d_call: TRBD1
v_call: TRBV25-1
clone_size: -

cdr3_nt: TGTGCCAGCAGCTTCTGGGGTGGACAAGAGACCCAGTACTTC
cdr3_aa: CASSFWGGQETQYF
j_call: TRBJ2-5
d_call: -
v_call: TRBV9
clone_size: few

cdr3_nt: TGTGCCAGCAGCTTAGGAGCCCGGACCCTGTCCTACGAGCAGTACTTC
cdr3_aa: CASSLGARTLSYEQYF
j_call: TRBJ2-7
d_call: -
v_call: TRBV7-9
clone_size: -

cdr3_nt: TGTGCCAGCAGACCCGACAGTGTTAGCTCCTACGAGCAGTACTTC
cdr3_aa: CASRPDSVSSYEQYF
j_call: TRBJ2-7
d_call: -
v_call: TRBV6-5
clone_size: few

cdr3_nt: TGCAGCGGCCTGGTGGACTACACCTTC
cdr3_aa: CSGLVDYTF
j_call: TRBJ1-2
d_call: -
v_call: TRBV29-1
clone_size: -

cdr3_nt: TGTGCCAGCAGTGAAGTGGGTGGGCCGACCGGATCTGGGGCCAACGTCCTGACTTTC
cdr3_aa: CASSEVGGPTGSGANVLTF
j_call: TRBJ2-6
d_call: -
v_call: TRBV2
clone_size: many

cdr3_nt: TGTGCCAGCAGCTCCGGACAGGGGCCTCAAGAGACCCAGTACTTC
cdr3_aa: CASSSGQGPQETQYF
j_call: TRBJ2-5
d_call: TRBD1
v_call: TRBV7-3
clone_size: many

cdr3_nt: TGTGCCAGCAGTTTACGACAGGGGGCCGCGGTGGGCTTCTTT
cdr3_aa: CASSLRQGAAVGFF
j_call: TRBJ1-1
d_call: TRBD1
v_call: TRBV12-3/TRBV12-4
clone_size: -

cdr3_nt: TGTGCCATTCATCCGTCGTCAGCTGGACCCATGAACACTGAAGCTTTC
cdr3_aa: CAIHPSSAGPMNTEAF
j_call: TRBJ1-2
d_call: -
v_call: TRBV10-3
clone_size: -

cdr3_nt: TGTGCCAGTCGCTACAGGGGAGAGGGTACTGAAGCTTTCTTT
cdr3_aa: CASRYRGEGTEAFF
j_call: TRBJ1-1
d_call: TRBD1
v_call: TRBV19
clone_size: many